This TCR beta chain is from a study of blood T cell repertoires in COVID-19. Study in general: Specimens from acute and convalescent COVID-19 originated in the United States, Italy and Spain.

Participants came from about 23 US areas, aged about 18 to 89 years. Cohorts were assigned according to the clinical history that participants reported. In the original processing: Estimated nucleated cell counts came from reference gene primer amplification. TCRdb's table, derived via immunoSEQ multiplex PCR, lists solely in-frame clones and lacks some. D and trimming were read from the DNA, whereas the V and J calls and clone size are those reported in that table. The sample lists under 500,000 clones, nearly 90% occurring once. This CDR3 is 15 amino acids long. The V gene lost 4 bases and the J gene lost 1 base, with 14 bases spanning the gap. Per germline, CDR1 GTSNPN and CDR2 SVGIG (reference sequence).

The chain joins TRBV30 to TRBJ2-4; D ambiguous. Sequencing was done on a sample of PBMCs or T cells enriched from blood (not recorded which). The source is a young woman with acute COVID-19. The CDR3 DNA reads as TGTGCCTGGACCGAAAGACATTACGCCAAAAACATTCAGTACTTC. Translating it yields CAWTERHYAKNIQYF.